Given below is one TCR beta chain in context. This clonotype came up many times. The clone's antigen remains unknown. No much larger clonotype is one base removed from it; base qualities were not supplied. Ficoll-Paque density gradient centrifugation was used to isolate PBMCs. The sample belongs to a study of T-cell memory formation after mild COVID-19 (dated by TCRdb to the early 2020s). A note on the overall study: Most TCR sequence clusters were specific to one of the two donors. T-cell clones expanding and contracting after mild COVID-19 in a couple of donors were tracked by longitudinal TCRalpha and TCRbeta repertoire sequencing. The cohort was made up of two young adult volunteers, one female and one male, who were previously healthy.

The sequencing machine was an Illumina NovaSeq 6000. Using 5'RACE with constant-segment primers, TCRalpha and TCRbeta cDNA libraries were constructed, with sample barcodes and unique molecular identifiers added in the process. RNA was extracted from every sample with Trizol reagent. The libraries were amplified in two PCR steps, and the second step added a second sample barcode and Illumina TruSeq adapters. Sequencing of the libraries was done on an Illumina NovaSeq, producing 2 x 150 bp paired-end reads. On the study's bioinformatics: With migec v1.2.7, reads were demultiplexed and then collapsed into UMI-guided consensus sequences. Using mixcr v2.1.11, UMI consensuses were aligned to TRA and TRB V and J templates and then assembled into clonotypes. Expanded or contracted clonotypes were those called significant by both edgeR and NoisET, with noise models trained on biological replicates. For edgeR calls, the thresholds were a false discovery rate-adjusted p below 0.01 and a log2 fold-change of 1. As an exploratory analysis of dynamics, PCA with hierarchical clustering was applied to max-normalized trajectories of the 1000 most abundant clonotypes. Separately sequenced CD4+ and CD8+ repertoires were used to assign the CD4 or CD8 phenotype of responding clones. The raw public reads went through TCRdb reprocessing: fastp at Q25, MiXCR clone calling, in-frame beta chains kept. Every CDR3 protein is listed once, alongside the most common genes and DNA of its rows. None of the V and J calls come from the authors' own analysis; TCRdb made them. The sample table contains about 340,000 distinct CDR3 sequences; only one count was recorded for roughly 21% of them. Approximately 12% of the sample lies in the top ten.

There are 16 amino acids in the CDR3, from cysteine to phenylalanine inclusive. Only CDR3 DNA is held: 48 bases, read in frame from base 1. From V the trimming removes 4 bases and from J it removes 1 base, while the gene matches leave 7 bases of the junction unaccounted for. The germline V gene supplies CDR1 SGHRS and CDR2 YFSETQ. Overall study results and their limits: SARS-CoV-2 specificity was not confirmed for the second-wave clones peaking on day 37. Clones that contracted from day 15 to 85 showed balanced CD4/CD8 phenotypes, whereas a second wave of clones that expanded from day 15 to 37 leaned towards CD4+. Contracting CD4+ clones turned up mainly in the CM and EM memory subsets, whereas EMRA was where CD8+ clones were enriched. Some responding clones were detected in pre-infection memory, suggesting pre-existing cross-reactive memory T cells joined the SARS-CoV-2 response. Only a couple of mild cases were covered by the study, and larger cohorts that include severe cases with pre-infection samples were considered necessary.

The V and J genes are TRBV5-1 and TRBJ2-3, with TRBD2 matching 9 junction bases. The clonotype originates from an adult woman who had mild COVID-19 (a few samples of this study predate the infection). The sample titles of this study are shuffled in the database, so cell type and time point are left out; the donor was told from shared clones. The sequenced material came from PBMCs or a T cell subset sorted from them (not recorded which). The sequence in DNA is TGCGCCAGCAGCCGACTAGCGGTAGGCGGCACAGATACGCAGTATTTT. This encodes CASSRLAVGGTDTQYF.